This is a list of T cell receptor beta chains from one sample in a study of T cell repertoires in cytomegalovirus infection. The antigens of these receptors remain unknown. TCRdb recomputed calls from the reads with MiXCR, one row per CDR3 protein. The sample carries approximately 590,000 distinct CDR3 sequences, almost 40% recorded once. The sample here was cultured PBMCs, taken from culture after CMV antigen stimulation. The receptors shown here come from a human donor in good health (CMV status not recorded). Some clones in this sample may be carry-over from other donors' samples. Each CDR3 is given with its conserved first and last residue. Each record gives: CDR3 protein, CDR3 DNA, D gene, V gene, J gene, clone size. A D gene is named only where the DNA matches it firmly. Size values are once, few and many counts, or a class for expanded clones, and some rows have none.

CDR3 protein: CSGADPQGEEETQYF; CDR3 DNA: TGCAGTGGGGCGGATCCACAGGGTGAGGAAGAGACCCAGTACTTC; D gene: -; V gene: TRBV20-1; J gene: TRBJ2-5; clone size: -
CDR3 protein: CASGGIGRPNTEAFF; CDR3 DNA: TGTGCCAGCGGGGGCATAGGCAGACCGAACACTGAAGCTTTCTTT; D gene: -; V gene: TRBV28; J gene: TRBJ1-1; clone size: few
CDR3 protein: CGGLAGPIDTQYF; CDR3 DNA: TGCGGGGGACTAGCGGGACCAATAGATACGCAGTATTTT; D gene: TRBD2; V gene: TRBV20-1; J gene: TRBJ2-3; clone size: -
CDR3 protein: CSASLGGGARSEAFF; CDR3 DNA: TGCAGTGCTAGTTTAGGGGGGGGGGCGCGGTCTGAAGCTTTCTTT; D gene: -; V gene: TRBV20-1; J gene: TRBJ1-1; clone size: -
CDR3 protein: CASSPRQGTYEQYF; CDR3 DNA: TGTGCCAGCAGCCCTAGACAGGGGACCTACGAGCAGTACTTC; D gene: TRBD1; V gene: TRBV9; J gene: TRBJ2-7; clone size: -
CDR3 protein: CASSKQGRTEAFF; CDR3 DNA: TGTGCCAGCAGCAAACAGGGTCGTACTGAAGCTTTCTTT; D gene: -; V gene: TRBV7-9; J gene: TRBJ1-1; clone size: few
CDR3 protein: CASSERGDSEETQYF; CDR3 DNA: TGTGCCAGCAGTGAAAGGGGGGACAGCGAAGAGACCCAGTACTTC; D gene: -; V gene: TRBV6-1; J gene: TRBJ2-5; clone size: few
CDR3 protein: CASSRTGPYNEQFF; CDR3 DNA: TGTGCCAGCAGTCGGACAGGGCCCTACAATGAGCAGTTCTTC; D gene: TRBD1; V gene: TRBV12-3/TRBV12-4; J gene: TRBJ2-1; clone size: once
CDR3 protein: CASSQEELAGGGEQFF; CDR3 DNA: TGCGCCAGCAGCCAAGAAGAACTAGCGGGAGGTGGTGAGCAGTTCTTC; D gene: TRBD2; V gene: TRBV4-1; J gene: TRBJ2-1; clone size: -
CDR3 protein: CATKPGGGNSYEQYF; CDR3 DNA: TGTGCCACTAAGCCCGGGGGGGGAAACTCCTACGAGCAGTACTTC; D gene: TRBD2; V gene: TRBV5-4; J gene: TRBJ2-7; clone size: -
CDR3 protein: CASSLSLGSRNEQFF; CDR3 DNA: TGTGCCAGCAGCTTATCCCTGGGGAGTAGGAATGAGCAGTTCTTC; D gene: -; V gene: TRBV7-8; J gene: TRBJ2-1; clone size: -
CDR3 protein: CASSHVWDTSGVRKETQYF; CDR3 DNA: TGTGCCAGCAGCCACGTGTGGGATACTAGCGGAGTGAGGAAAGAGACCCAGTACTTC; D gene: TRBD2; V gene: TRBV11-1; J gene: TRBJ2-5; clone size: -
CDR3 protein: CASSGRDRGFWGTDTQYF; CDR3 DNA: TGTGCCAGCAGTGGCCGGGACAGGGGGTTTTGGGGCACAGATACGCAGTATTTT; D gene: TRBD1; V gene: TRBV27; J gene: TRBJ2-3; clone size: once
CDR3 protein: CSATDSYSNQPQHF; CDR3 DNA: TGCAGTGCTACGGACAGTTATAGCAATCAGCCCCAGCATTTT; D gene: -; V gene: TRBV20-1; J gene: TRBJ1-5; clone size: few
CDR3 protein: CASSQGLAGVLNTGELFF; CDR3 DNA: TGCGCCAGCAGCCAGGGTCTAGCGGGGGTACTGAACACCGGGGAGCTGTTTTTT; D gene: TRBD2; V gene: TRBV4-1; J gene: TRBJ2-2; clone size: -
CDR3 protein: CASSPTGGAGGPGNEQFF; CDR3 DNA: TGTGCCAGCAGCCCCACAGGGGGAGCGGGAGGGCCGGGAAATGAGCAGTTCTTC; D gene: TRBD2; V gene: TRBV7-2; J gene: TRBJ2-1; clone size: -
CDR3 protein: CASTPPPQVGLDTQYF; CDR3 DNA: TGTGCCAGCACCCCCCCACCACAGGTGGGTTTAGATACGCAGTATTTT; D gene: -; V gene: TRBV2; J gene: TRBJ2-3; clone size: -
CDR3 protein: CASTKGTARPYEQYF; CDR3 DNA: TGTGCCAGCACCAAAGGGACAGCCCGGCCTTACGAGCAGTACTTC; D gene: TRBD1; V gene: TRBV12-3/TRBV12-4; J gene: TRBJ2-7; clone size: few
CDR3 protein: CASSLEVRANSPLHF; CDR3 DNA: TGTGCCAGCAGCTTAGAGGTCAGGGCCAATTCACCCCTCCACTTT; D gene: -; V gene: TRBV7-8; J gene: TRBJ1-6; clone size: -
CDR3 protein: CSATGQTNTGELFF; CDR3 DNA: TGCAGTGCAACTGGACAGACCAACACCGGGGAGCTGTTTTTT; D gene: -; V gene: TRBV20-1; J gene: TRBJ2-2; clone size: -
CDR3 protein: CASRTGSTTGELFF; CDR3 DNA: TGTGCCAGCAGGACCGGGAGCACCACCGGGGAGCTGTTTTTT; D gene: -; V gene: TRBV7-2; J gene: TRBJ2-2; clone size: many
CDR3 protein: CASSLTASGELFF; CDR3 DNA: TGTGCCAGCAGCTTGACTGCGAGTGGGGAGCTGTTTTTT; D gene: -; V gene: TRBV5-6; J gene: TRBJ2-2; clone size: few
CDR3 protein: CASSRAGTSSGTQYF; CDR3 DNA: TGTGCCAGCAGCCGGGCCGGGACTAGCTCCGGTACGCAGTATTTT; D gene: TRBD2; V gene: TRBV12-3/TRBV12-4; J gene: TRBJ2-3; clone size: few
CDR3 protein: CASSASSGQGYGYTF; CDR3 DNA: TGTGCCAGCAGTGCCTCCTCGGGACAGGGGTATGGCTACACCTTC; D gene: TRBD1; V gene: TRBV2; J gene: TRBJ1-2; clone size: -